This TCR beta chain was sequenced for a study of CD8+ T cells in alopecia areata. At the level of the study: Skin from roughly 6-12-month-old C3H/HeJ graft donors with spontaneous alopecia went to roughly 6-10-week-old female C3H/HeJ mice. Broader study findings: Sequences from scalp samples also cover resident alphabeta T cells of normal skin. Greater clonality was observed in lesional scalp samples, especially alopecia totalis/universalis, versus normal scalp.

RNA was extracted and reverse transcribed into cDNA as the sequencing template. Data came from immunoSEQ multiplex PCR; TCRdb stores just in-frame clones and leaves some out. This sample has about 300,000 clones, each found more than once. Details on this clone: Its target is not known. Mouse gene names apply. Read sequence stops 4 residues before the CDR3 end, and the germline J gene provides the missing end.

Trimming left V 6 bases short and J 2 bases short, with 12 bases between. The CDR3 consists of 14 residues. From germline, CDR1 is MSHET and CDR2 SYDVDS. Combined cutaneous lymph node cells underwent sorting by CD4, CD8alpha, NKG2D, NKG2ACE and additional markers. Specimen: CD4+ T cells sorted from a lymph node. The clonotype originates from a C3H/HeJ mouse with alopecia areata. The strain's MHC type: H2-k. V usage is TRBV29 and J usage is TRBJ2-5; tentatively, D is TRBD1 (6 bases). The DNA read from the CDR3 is TGTGCTAGCAGGGCAGGAGGGGGCCAAGAC. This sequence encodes CASRAGGGQD. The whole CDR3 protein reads CASRAGGGQDTQYF.